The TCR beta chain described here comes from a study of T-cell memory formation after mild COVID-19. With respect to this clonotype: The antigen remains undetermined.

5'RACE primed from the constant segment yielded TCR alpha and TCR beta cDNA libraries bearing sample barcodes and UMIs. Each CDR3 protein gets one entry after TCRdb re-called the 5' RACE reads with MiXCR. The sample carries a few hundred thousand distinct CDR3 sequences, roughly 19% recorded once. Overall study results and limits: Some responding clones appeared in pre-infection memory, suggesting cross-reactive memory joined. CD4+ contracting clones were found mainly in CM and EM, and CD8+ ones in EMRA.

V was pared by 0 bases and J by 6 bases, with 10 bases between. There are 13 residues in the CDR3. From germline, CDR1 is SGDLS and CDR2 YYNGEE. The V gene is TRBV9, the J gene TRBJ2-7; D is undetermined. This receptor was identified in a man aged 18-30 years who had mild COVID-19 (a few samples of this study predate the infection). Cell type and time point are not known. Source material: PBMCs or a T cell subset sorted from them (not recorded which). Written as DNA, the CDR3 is TGTGCCAGCAGCGTAGGAACTGCCTCCGAGCAGTACGTC. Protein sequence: CASSVGTASEQYV.